What follows are 14 T cell receptor beta chains derived from one specimen sequenced in a study of blood T cells in healthy people across ages. PCR was performed a second time for about 6 to 12 cycles using a sample-barcoded 5' primer and a J-beta primer mix. Using its own MiXCR run on the 5' RACE reads, TCRdb lists one record per CDR3 protein. In the table there are 700,000 or so distinct CDR3 sequences, around 43% of which are singletons. The sample was blood. The receptor set was obtained from a man aged 80 or over in good health.

There are a few counts of this clonotype. The J gene is TRBJ2-5, the V gene TRBV6-5; possible D gene TRBD2, 5 bases. Judging by the DNA end, TRBJ2-7 fits better; the J call may be wrong. Germline assignment: CDR1 MNHEY and CDR2 SVGAGI. This CDR3 has 13 residues. The CDR3 DNA reads as TGTGCCAGCAGTTACTCGAGGCGGGACGAGCAGTACTTC. This encodes CASSYSRRDEQYF.

Only a few counts were recorded for this clonotype. The chain uses TRBV30 and TRBJ1-4, with D possibly being TRBD1 (5 bases). The length of the CDR3 is 17 residues. Trimming shortened V by 0 bases and J by 0 bases, and 14 bases separated the two germline ends. CDR1 is GTSNPN, CDR2 SVGIG, per germline (reference sequence). CDR3 loop: CAWSVGALTATNEKLFF. CDR3 nucleotides: TGTGCCTGGAGTGTCGGGGCCCTGACAGCAACTAATGAAAAACTGTTTTTT.

The chain joins TRBV20-1 to TRBJ2-3, with 7 bases that match TRBD2. From germline, CDR1 is DFQATT and CDR2 SNEGSKA (reference sequence). This CDR3 spans 14 amino acids. V lost 5 bases, J lost 0 bases, and 5 bases stayed unmatched. CDR3 coding DNA: TGCAGTGCTGAAACTAGCGCTAGCACAGATACGCAGTATTTT. It specifies CSAETSASTDTQYF.

The chain joins TRBV6-6 to TRBJ2-7, with D perhaps being TRBD1 or TRBD2 (5 bases each). CDR1 and CDR2 (germline): MNHNY, SVGAGI (reference sequence). V lost 0 bases to trimming and J lost 2 bases, with 11 bases between them. The CDR3 has 15 amino acids. Here the CDR3 reads CASSYSRDGTYEQYF. DNA of the CDR3: TGTGCCAGCAGTTACTCCCGGGACGGGACCTACGAGCAGTACTTC.

The chain joins TRBV14 to TRBJ2-5, with D perhaps given as TRBD1 or TRBD2 (5 bases each). CDR3 length equals 16 residues. The germline gives CDR1 SGHDN, CDR2 FVKESK. V was trimmed by 0 bases and J by 7 bases, leaving 18 bases between them. The CDR3 sequence is CASSQEPGPALGTQYF. CDR3 in DNA: TGTGCCAGCAGCCAAGAGCCGGGACCCGCTTTGGGGACCCAGTACTTC.

CDR3 DNA sequence: TGTGCCAGCAGCCAAAAGGTCAGCGGGGGTGCGGGTGAGCAGTTCTTC. The encoded protein is CASSQKVSGGAGEQFF. This chain links TRBV3-1 with TRBJ2-1; TRBD2 aligns across 8 bases. CDR3 length equals 16 residues. Per germline, CDR1 LGHDT and CDR2 YNNKEL (reference sequence). V trimming: 2 bases; J trimming: 9 bases; junction bases outside the gene matches: 12.

V gene TRBV4-3 combines with J gene TRBJ2-4; perhaps TRBD1 as D (5 bases). The better agreement between TRBJ2-7 and the DNA end casts doubt on the J call. The CDR3 covers 13 residues. Germline V gene data show CDR1 as LGHNA and CDR2 as YSLEER. CDR3 amino acids: CASSQTQGYEQYF. The DNA for the CDR3 is TGCGCCAGCAGCCAGACTCAGGGTTACGAGCAGTACTTC.

V gene TRBV15 combines with J gene TRBJ1-6; 7 bases agree with TRBD1. The germline gives CDR1 LNHNV, CDR2 YYDKDF (reference sequence). J gave up 6 bases and V 2 bases, and 7 bases lay outside the gene matches. This CDR3 has 16 residues. The CDR3 is CATSRSPDRSNSPLHF. The CDR3 nucleotides are TGTGCCACCAGCAGATCCCCGGACAGGAGTAATTCACCCCTCCACTTT.

This sequence joins TRBV15 and TRBJ1-6; maybe TRBD1 (6 bases). Trimming pared 0 bases from V and 6 bases from J, leaving 9 bases between. Per germline, CDR1 LNHNV and CDR2 YYDKDF (reference sequence). CDR3 length: 15 residues. The CDR3 sequence: CATSRDRGVNSPLHF. The DNA of the CDR3 is TGTGCCACCAGCAGAGACAGGGGAGTTAATTCACCCCTCCACTTT. Drawing the rest from reference TRBV15 and TRBJ1-6, the complete variable domain is DAMVIQNPRYQVTQFGKPVTLSCSQTLNHNVMYWYQQKSSQAPKLLFHYYDKDFNNEADTPDNFQSRRPNTSFCFLDIRSPGLGDTAMYLCATSRDRGVNSPLHFGNGTRLTVT.

The gene calls are TRBV5-6 and TRBJ2-5; TRBD2 is a possible D gene (5 bases). The CDR3 covers 15 residues. Germline V lookup: CDR1 SGHDT, CDR2 YYEEEE. V was cut by 2 bases and J by 0 bases, with 11 bases left in between. CDR3 sequence: CASSFGLANQETQYF. DNA of the CDR3: TGTGCCAGCAGCTTCGGGCTAGCTAACCAAGAGACCCAGTACTTC.

This chain links TRBV5-1 with TRBJ2-1; 7 nucleotides line up with TRBD2. CDR3 length: 14 amino acids. V was clipped by 5 bases and J by 9 bases; unmatched bases: 11. Per the germline V gene, CDR1 is SGHRS and CDR2 is YFSETQ. The CDR3 loop is CASRVERGVSEQFF. CDR3 bases: TGCGCCAGCAGAGTCGAGCGGGGTGTTAGTGAGCAGTTCTTC.

This clonotype was counted at least ten times. V is TRBV10-3 and J is TRBJ2-3; D not resolved. The CDR3 spans 14 residues. CDR1 is ENHRY and CDR2 is SYGVKD in the germline V gene. V gave up 2 bases and J gave up 2 bases, with 8 bases separating them. DNA of the CDR3: TGTGCCATCAGTGAGGCCAAAACCACAGATACGCAGTATTTT. It encodes CAISEAKTTDTQYF.

This clonotype appeared a few times. V is TRBV7-2 and J is TRBJ2-7, with TRBD1 matching 7 bases. This CDR3 spans 18 amino acids. From germline, CDR1 is SGHTA and CDR2 FQGNSA. V was clipped by 7 bases and J by 3 bases; unmatched bases: 21. The chain's CDR3 is CASMGEGARVEGGYEQYF. The CDR3 DNA reads as TGTGCCAGCATGGGTGAGGGGGCTAGAGTGGAAGGAGGCTACGAGCAGTACTTC. Together with reference TRBV7-2 and TRBJ2-7, the CDR3 gives the full variable domain: GAGVSQSPSNKVTEKGKDVELRCDPISGHTALYWYRQSLGQGLEFLIYFQGNSAPDKSGLPSDRFSAERTGGSVSTLTIQRTQQEDSAVYLCASMGEGARVEGGYEQYFGPGTRLTVT.

The table lists this clonotype with a few counts. In nucleotides, the CDR3 is TGTGCCAGCAGCTCCGAACCGAACACTGAAGCTTTCTTT. Translating it yields CASSSEPNTEAFF. The J gene is TRBJ1-1, the V gene TRBV7-3; no clear D gene. From germline, CDR1 is SGHTA and CDR2 FQGTGA. V was pared by 4 bases and J by 1 base, with 7 bases between. The CDR3 contains 13 residues. Full variable domain (remainder filled in from reference TRBV7-3 and TRBJ1-1): GAGVSQTPSNKVTEKGKYVELRCDPISGHTALYWYRQSLGQGPEFLIYFQGTGAADDSGLPNDRFFAVRPEGSVSTLKIQRTERGDSAVYLCASSSEPNTEAFFGQGTRLTVV.